The 26 T cell receptor beta chains in this list originate from one sample, sequenced in a study of somatic mutations in cytotoxic T cells in rheumatoid arthritis (dated by TCRdb to 2016 to 2017). The protocol used for the library was the immunoSEQ multiplex PCR assay. As stored in TCRdb, this immuneACCESS dataset retains in-frame rearrangements with V and J assigned. A fraction of the clones does not appear; measured against another copy, unresolved V genes explain less than half of the discrepancy, and the remainder lacks a known reason. The sample records 18,000 or so clones, 70% to 85% of which are singletons. The ten largest clones represent approximately 5.3% of the sample. Sequencing was carried out using CD8+ T cells sorted from blood. These receptors all come from a man aged 55 to 70 in good health.

V is TRBV19 and J is TRBJ2-3, with 9 nucleotides matching TRBD1. The germline V gene encodes CDR1 LNHDA and CDR2 SQIVND (reference sequence). Trimming cost V 9 bases and J 3 bases; bases outside gene matches: 7. The CDR3 extends over 14 amino acids. CDR3 sequence: CASESGQGTDTQYF. The CDR3 region has the DNA TGTGCCAGCGAGTCGGGACAGGGAACAGATACGCAGTATTTT. Based on the CDR3 plus reference TRBV19 and TRBJ2-3, the full variable domain is DGGITQSPKYLFRKEGQNVTLSCEQNLNHDAMYWYRQDPGQGLRLIYYSQIVNDFQKGDIAEGYSVSREKKESFPLTVTSAQKNPTAFYLCASESGQGTDTQYFGPGTRLTVL.

This chain uses TRBV13 with TRBJ2-7, with 13 nucleotides matching TRBD2. The germline V gene encodes CDR1 PRHDT and CDR2 FYEKMQ (reference sequence). Trimming cost V 5 bases and J 7 bases; bases outside gene matches: 5. This CDR3 has 14 amino acids. CDR3 amino acids: CASSRTSGRGEQYF. The CDR3 nucleotides are TGTGCCAGCAGCCGGACTAGCGGGAGAGGAGAGCAGTACTTC. The entire variable domain, with the rest obtained from reference TRBV13 and TRBJ2-7, is as follows: AAGVIQSPRHLIKEKRETATLKCYPIPRHDTVYWYQQGPGQDPQFLISFYEKMQSDKGSIPDRFSAQQFSDYHSELNMSSLELGDSALYFCASSRTSGRGEQYFGPGTRLTVT.

This rearrangement joins TRBV7-6 to TRBJ2-2, with 8 bases aligning to TRBD1. Germline CDR1 SGHVS, CDR2 FNYEAQ. There are 17 residues in the CDR3. The J segment lost 0 bases and the V segment lost 5 bases, leaving 8 bases of the junction unmatched. The CDR3 region is CASSHRGDRPNTGELFF. CDR3 bases: TGTGCCAGCAGCCACCGAGGGGACAGGCCGAACACCGGGGAGCTGTTTTTT.

The rearrangement joins TRBV2 to TRBJ2-7; the match to TRBD1 covers 7 bases. CDR1 and CDR2 (germline): SNHLY, FYNNEI. J was trimmed by 0 bases and V by 8 bases; bases with no gene match: 1. The CDR3 has 12 residues. CDR3 DNA sequence: TGTGCCAGCCGGGACAGCTCCTACGAGCAGTACTTC. This gives the protein CASRDSSYEQYF.

This clone appeared a few times. As DNA, the CDR3 is TGCAGCGTTGAAGTGGGGACAGCGAGCTACGAGCAGTACTTC. This gives the protein CSVEVGTASYEQYF. The rearrangement uses TRBV29-1 and TRBJ2-7; 7 bases line up with TRBD1. Looked up from germline, CDR1 is SQVTM and CDR2 is ANQGSEA. The junction had 6 bases not matched to a gene; V was cut back by 1 base and J by 3 bases. The CDR3 is made up of 14 amino acids.

This clone was seen only once. This chain connects TRBV7-9 to TRBJ2-1, with D hard to call. V shed 0 bases and J shed 5 bases, with 8 bases lying between them. This CDR3 is 14 amino acids long. The germline CDR1 and CDR2 sequences are SEHNR and FQNEAQ (reference sequence). CDR3 protein: CASSLAYPDNEQFF. Here the CDR3 DNA reads TGTGCCAGCAGCTTAGCGTACCCGGACAATGAGCAGTTCTTC.

V usage is TRBV4-1 and J usage is TRBJ2-7; unclear D gene. This CDR3 spans 13 amino acids. CDR1 is MGHRA, CDR2 YSYEKL, per germline. Trimming cost V 1 base and J 3 bases, with 7 bases left between them. In nucleotides, the CDR3 is TGCGCCAGCAGCCAAGTAGCTAACTACGAGCAGTACTTC. It codes for CASSQVANYEQYF.

CDR3 sequence: CSVTGTGEGTDTQYF. The CDR3 DNA follows: TGCAGCGTTACCGGGACAGGGGAGGGCACAGATACGCAGTATTTT. This rearrangement joins TRBV29-1 to TRBJ2-3, with 10 bases identical to TRBD1. The CDR3 runs 15 residues. Germline V lookup: CDR1 SQVTM, CDR2 ANQGSEA. The V segment lost 5 bases and the J segment 1 base; nucleotides outside the gene matches: 6.

This chain joins TRBV19 and TRBJ2-2, with TRBD1 matching 9 bases. V lost 3 bases, J lost 3 bases, and 2 bases stayed unmatched. CDR3 length equals 15 residues. CDR1 LNHDA and CDR2 SQIVND come from the germline V gene (reference sequence). The CDR3 DNA reads as TGTGCCAGTAGTATGGGACAGGGCTACACCGGGGAGCTGTTTTTT. The encoded protein is CASSMGQGYTGELFF.

The chain is built from TRBV19 and TRBJ2-7; D may be TRBD2 (5 bases). The germline V gene has CDR1 LNHDA and CDR2 SQIVND (reference sequence). This CDR3 contains 13 residues. With 6 bases removed from V and 2 bases from J, the gap between germline ends came to 11 bases. The DNA of the CDR3 is TGTGCCAGTAGGGCCGGGAAGGCCTACGAGCAGTACTTC. Its translation is CASRAGKAYEQYF.

The sample holds one count of this clone. The genes are TRBV19 and TRBJ2-3; perhaps TRBD2 as D (5 bases). CDR1 is LNHDA and CDR2 is SQIVND in the germline V gene (reference sequence). The CDR3 has 15 amino acids. V lost 0 bases to trimming and J lost 5 bases, with 12 bases between them. The CDR3 protein is CASSIDSGNLDTQYF. CDR3 bases: TGTGCCAGTAGTATAGATTCGGGGAACCTAGATACGCAGTATTTT.

V usage is TRBV27 and J usage is TRBJ1-2, with 8 positions matching TRBD1. This CDR3 has 16 amino acids. Looked up from germline, CDR1 is MNHEY and CDR2 is SMNVEV (reference sequence). V was clipped by 3 bases and J by 4 bases; unmatched bases: 10. The CDR3: CASSFTGTGAGYGYTF. In nucleotides, the CDR3 is TGTGCCAGCAGTTTCACCGGGACAGGAGCTGGCTATGGCTACACCTTC.

This clone was seen only a few times. The chain links TRBV19 to TRBJ2-7; 10 bases agree with TRBD2. This CDR3 has 17 amino acids. The ends lost 3 bases at V and 0 bases at J; junction bases unmatched: 8. Looked up from germline, CDR1 is LNHDA and CDR2 is SQIVND (reference sequence). Here the CDR3 reads CASSMEGSGRDSYEQYF. The CDR3 DNA is TGTGCCAGTAGTATGGAGGGGAGCGGGAGGGACTCCTACGAGCAGTACTTC. Full variable domain (outside the CDR3, taken from reference TRBV19 and TRBJ2-7): DGGITQSPKYLFRKEGQNVTLSCEQNLNHDAMYWYRQDPGQGLRLIYYSQIVNDFQKGDIAEGYSVSREKKESFPLTVTSAQKNPTAFYLCASSMEGSGRDSYEQYFGPGTRLTVT.

By share, this clone counts as medium-sized. Other DNA sequences in the same sample also yield this CDR3. The chain employs TRBV6-5 and TRBJ2-7, with D uncertain. From germline, CDR1 is MNHEY and CDR2 SVGAGI. The V end lost 2 bases, the J end lost 3 bases, and 8 bases lay between the germline ends. The CDR3 is made up of 13 amino acids. The CDR3 DNA reads TGTGCCAGCAGTTACGGCCAGAACTACGAGCAGTACTTC. It encodes CASSYGQNYEQYF.

The J gene is TRBJ1-4, the V gene TRBV6-1; D is undetermined. CDR1 and CDR2 from the germline V gene are MNHNS and SASEGT. CDR3 length: 15 residues. Trimming took off 2 bases at V and 7 bases at J, with 14 bases between the two ends. The CDR3 DNA is TGTGCCAGCAGTGAAAGCGACCTCTCTGGTGAAAAACTGTTTTTT. It yields the protein CASSESDLSGEKLFF.

This clone was observed once. J is TRBJ2-1 and V is TRBV9; 10 nucleotides line up with TRBD2. The CDR3 sequence is 17 residues long. From germline, CDR1 is SGDLS and CDR2 YYNGEE. Trimming at V came to 0 bases and at J to 6 bases, leaving 9 bases not matched to a gene. The CDR3 here is CASSVGSSSGRGNEQFF. The CDR3 DNA sequence: TGTGCCAGCAGCGTAGGGAGCTCTAGCGGGAGAGGCAATGAGCAGTTCTTC.

The rearrangement joins TRBV7-9 to TRBJ2-5; TRBD1 agrees at 9 bases. The junction had 3 bases not matched to a gene; V was cut back by 5 bases and J by 5 bases. This CDR3 contains 13 residues. From germline, CDR1 is SEHNR and CDR2 FQNEAQ (reference sequence). The CDR3 spells CASSPGQGETQYF. DNA of the CDR3: TGTGCCAGCAGCCCAGGACAGGGGGAGACCCAGTACTTC.

This clone has just one count. V usage is TRBV6-5 and J usage is TRBJ2-1, with TRBD1 identical over 9 bases. In germline, CDR1 is MNHEY, CDR2 SVGAGI. The trim removed 6 bases at V and 5 bases at J, leaving 8 bases unmatched. The CDR3 length is 15 residues. CDR3 amino acids: CASSPGTGLNNEQFF. DNA of the CDR3: TGTGCCAGCAGCCCAGGGACAGGGCTTAACAATGAGCAGTTCTTC.

The CDR3 DNA reads as TGTGCCAGCACCCCAGGCGCAACCTCCTACGAGCAGTACTTC. Translated: CASTPGATSYEQYF. V and J are TRBV2 and TRBJ2-7; D is ambiguous. The germline V gene has CDR1 SNHLY and CDR2 FYNNEI. The CDR3 sequence is 14 residues long. The germline V and J ends were trimmed by 7 bases and 0 bases, with 13 bases remaining between them.

The chain employs TRBV14 and TRBJ1-2, with a weak D call TRBD1 (5 bases). CDR1 is SGHDN and CDR2 is FVKESK in the germline V gene. This CDR3 has 19 residues. The V end was cut by 1 base, the J end by 5 bases, with 26 bases between. CDR3 DNA sequence: TGTGCCAGCAGCCAAGTCGCAGGACACTGGGAAGTACCCTATTATGGCTACACCTTC. Its translation: CASSQVAGHWEVPYYGYTF.

This rearrangement joins TRBV7-8 to TRBJ2-1; 7 nucleotides match TRBD1. Germline values: CDR1 SGHVS, CDR2 FQNEAQ. The V and J ends lost 5 bases and 6 bases, in that order; junction bases with no gene match: 10. This CDR3 region has 15 residues. CDR3 sequence: CASSQIDRAGNEQFF. The CDR3 DNA follows: TGTGCCAGCAGCCAAATCGACAGGGCCGGCAATGAGCAGTTCTTC.

V usage is TRBV9 and J usage is TRBJ2-1; 12 bases map to TRBD2. Germline loops: CDR1 SGDLS, CDR2 YYNGEE. The CDR3 covers 16 residues. V lost 3 bases and J lost 4; bases outside the gene matches: 5. Here the CDR3 DNA reads TGTGCCAGCAGCGCTAGCGGGAGGGCCGCTTACAATGAGCAGTTCTTC. It specifies CASSASGRAAYNEQFF.

J is TRBJ2-1 and V is TRBV7-2; 9 positions match TRBD2. The CDR3 extends over 15 amino acids. Germline CDR1 is SGHTA and CDR2 is FQGNSA. After removal of 1 base from V and 3 bases from J, the junction contained 1 base not matched to a gene. CDR3 amino acids: CASSLVAGVYNEQFF. CDR3 sequence (DNA): TGTGCCAGCAGCTTAGTAGCGGGAGTCTACAATGAGCAGTTCTTC.

V is TRBV27 and J is TRBJ2-1; D may be TRBD1 (6 bases). This CDR3 is 15 amino acids long. Trimming shortened V by 4 bases and J by 2 bases, and 12 bases separated the two germline ends. Germline loops: CDR1 MNHEY, CDR2 SMNVEV (reference sequence). The CDR3 spells CASSYLGQTYNEQFF. The CDR3 bases are TGTGCCAGCAGTTACCTGGGACAAACCTACAATGAGCAGTTCTTC.

This clone occurred a few times. The V gene is TRBV5-6, the J gene TRBJ2-3; 10 bases map to TRBD2. Germline trimming cut 0 bases from V and 10 bases from J; bases unmatched to any gene: 5. The CDR3 runs 14 residues. Germline assignment: CDR1 SGHDT and CDR2 YYEEEE. CDR3 sequence: CASSLVAGGLSQYF. For the CDR3, the DNA is TGTGCCAGCAGCTTGGTAGCGGGAGGATTGTCGCAGTATTTT.

V and J are TRBV27 and TRBJ2-1, with D possibly matching TRBD2 (5 bases). V was shortened by 6 bases and J by 9 bases, with 12 bases between the two germline ends. The V gene's germline CDR1 is MNHEY and CDR2 SMNVEV (reference sequence). The length of the CDR3 is 12 residues. The CDR3 DNA sequence: TGTGCCAGCAGACTAGTTCTTGGTGAGCAGTTCTTC. Residues: CASRLVLGEQFF.